The source of this T cell receptor beta chain is a study of shared clonotypes between healthy human individuals. Study-wide results and caveats: Enrolling few donors narrowed the genetic and exposure-history diversity that was represented. Clonotypes not shared had lower generation probabilities than those common to all four donors.

The repertoire was sequenced with immunoSEQ multiplex PCR; TCRdb's copy has only in-frame clones and lacks some. Here the sample spans approximately 2.4 million clones, 90% to 96% being singletons. A note on this clone: Its antigen is not identified.

Sequenced material: naive CD4+ T cells sorted from blood. Subset of the sample: CD45RA+ positively selected. This sequence originates from a young man in good health.

The CDR3 region has the DNA TGTGCCAGCCTCGAACAGGGTCGGCTTTCCTACAATGAGCAGTTCTTC. Its protein is CASLEQGRLSYNEQFF. The chain is built from TRBV5-6 and TRBJ2-1; tentative D call: TRBD1 (6 bases). Germline CDR1 is SGHDT and CDR2 is YYEEEE. The CDR3 extends over 16 amino acids. Trimming shortened V by 7 bases and J by 1 base, and 18 bases separated the two germline ends. The variable domain in full, completed from reference TRBV5-6 and TRBJ2-1, reads DAGVTQSPTHLIKTRGQQVTLRCSPKSGHDTVSWYQQALGQGPQFIFQYYEEEERQRGNFPDRFSGHQFPNYSSELNVNALLLGDSALYLCASLEQGRLSYNEQFFGPGTRLTVL.